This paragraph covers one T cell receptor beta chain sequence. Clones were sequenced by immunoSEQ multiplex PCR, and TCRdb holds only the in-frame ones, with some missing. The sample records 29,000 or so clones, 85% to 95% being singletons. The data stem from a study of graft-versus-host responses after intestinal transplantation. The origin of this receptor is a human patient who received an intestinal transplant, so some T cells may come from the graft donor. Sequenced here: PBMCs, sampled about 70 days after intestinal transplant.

The CDR3 DNA is TGTGCCAGCAGTTACCTAGGACTCTACACCGGGGAGCTGTTTTTT. Residues: CASSYLGLYTGELFF. The chain combines TRBV6-5 with TRBJ2-2; D is perhaps TRBD2 (5 bases). This CDR3 is 15 amino acids long. Looked up from germline, CDR1 is MNHEY and CDR2 is SVGAGI. V lost 2 bases and J lost 3, with 10 bases in between.